A selection of T cell receptor beta chains follows, all from one sample in a study of metastatic and nonmetastatic thyroid tumors. MiXCR reprocessed the PCR reads for TCRdb. The sample shows under 45,000 clones, about a sixth of them seen only once. Sequenced material: tumor tissue. The receptor set was obtained from a female donor with papillary thyroid cancer or a benign thyroid nodule (not recorded which). Some clones in this sample may be carry-over from other donors' samples. Each CDR3 is given with its conserved first and last residue. The order of the fields is D gene, clone size, J gene, V gene, CDR3 protein, CDR3 DNA. A D gene is named only where the DNA matches it firmly. Where a row states a size, it is once, few, many or the class of an expanded clone; other rows omit it.

TRBD1,many,TRBJ1-4,TRBV3-1,CASSQYTGQGEKLFF,TGTGCCAGCAGCCAATATACGGGACAGGGGGAAAAACTGTTTTTT
.,.,TRBJ2-1,TRBV5-6,CASSFTGLGHNEQFF,TGTGCCAGCAGCTTTACCGGGCTCGGCCACAATGAGCAGTTCTTC
.,many,TRBJ2-7,TRBV14,CASSQRPSGSGYEQYF,TGTGCCAGCAGCCAGCGTCCGAGCGGGTCTGGCTACGAGCAGTACTTC
.,.,TRBJ2-1,TRBV20-1,CSAHAGRTFSSYNEQFF,TGCAGTGCTCACGCGGGGAGAACTTTCAGCTCCTACAATGAGCAGTTCTTC
.,many,TRBJ2-1,TRBV20-1,CSASPLSGRYNEQFF,TGCAGTGCTAGTCCCCTATCGGGTCGTTACAATGAGCAGTTCTTC
TRBD1,many,TRBJ1-1,TRBV4-3,CASSQDPRGLDTEAFF,TGCGCCAGCAGCCAAGATCCCAGGGGGTTGGACACTGAAGCTTTCTTT
TRBD1,few,TRBJ2-7,TRBV5-1,CASSLAGTGDGWVYEQYF,TGCGCCAGCAGCTTGGCAGGGACAGGGGATGGGTGGGTCTACGAGCAGTACTTC
TRBD2,many,TRBJ2-3,TRBV20-1,CSARDRGLSSGTTDTQYF,TGCAGTGCTAGAGATCGAGGGTTGTCTAGCGGGACCACAGATACGCAGTATTTT
TRBD1,many,TRBJ2-5,TRBV24-1,CATSEVGTGYQETQYF,TGTGCCACCAGTGAAGTCGGGACAGGGTACCAAGAGACCCAGTACTTC
.,many,TRBJ2-1,TRBV4-3,CASSQDRGNYNEQFF,TGCGCCAGCAGCCAAGATAGGGGTAACTACAATGAGCAGTTCTTC
TRBD1,many,TRBJ2-7,TRBV15,CATSSGTGDPYEQYF,TGTGCCACCAGCAGTGGGACAGGAGACCCCTACGAGCAGTACTTC
TRBD2,.,TRBJ2-5,TRBV20-1,CSARLSWREDQETQYF,TGCAGTGCCCGACTGTCTTGGCGGGAGGATCAAGAGACCCAGTACTTT
.,many,TRBJ1-6,TRBV7-8,CASSLNRRDSPLHF,TGTGCCAGCAGCTTAAATAGAAGGGATTCACCCCTCCACTTT
.,many,TRBJ1-2,TRBV7-3,CASSLGFGGGYTF,TGTGCCAGCAGCTTAGGTTTCGGGGGTGGCTACACCTTC
TRBD2,.,TRBJ2-3,TRBV5-6,CASSYGTSGSDTQYF,TGTGCCAGCAGCTACGGGACTAGCGGGAGCGATACGCAGTATTTT
.,.,TRBJ2-2,TRBV5-1,CASSQSRVTGELFF,TGCGCCAGCAGCCAGTCCAGGGTCACCGGGGAGCTGTTTTTT
.,few,TRBJ1-2,TRBV12-5,CASAPGKGVHYGYTF,TGTGCTAGTGCACCGGGAAAGGGTGTTCACTATGGCTACACCTTC
.,many,TRBJ1-2,TRBV5-5,CASSLTVANYGYTF,TGTGCCAGCAGCCTGACTGTAGCTAACTATGGCTACACCTTC
.,many,TRBJ2-2,TRBV6-1,CASSATGTNTGELFF,TGTGCCAGCAGCGCTACCGGGACTAACACCGGGGAGCTGTTTTTT
TRBD2,.,TRBJ2-1,TRBV5-5,CASSGISGNNEQFF,TGTGCCAGCAGCGGAATTAGCGGGAACAATGAGCAGTTCTTC
.,.,TRBJ1-3,TRBV12-3/TRBV12-4,CASSLTGLYAGNTIYF,TGTGCCAGCAGTTTAACCGGGCTTTATGCTGGAAACACCATATATTTT
.,many,TRBJ2-1,TRBV24-1,CATTFRNEQFF,TGTGCCACCACGTTTCGCAATGAGCAGTTCTTC
.,many,TRBJ1-1,TRBV7-2,CASSLVLGNTEAFF,TGTGCCAGCAGCTTAGTACTAGGGAACACTGAAGCTTTCTTT
TRBD1,.,TRBJ2-7,TRBV20-1,CSARTGFHEQYF,TGCAGTGCCCGGACAGGGTTCCACGAGCAGTACTTC
.,many,TRBJ2-7,TRBV5-5,CASSRDTSYEQYF,TGTGCCAGCAGCCGGGACACCTCCTACGAGCAGTACTTC
TRBD1,many,TRBJ1-1,TRBV4-3,CASSQTGGSTEAFF,TGCGCCAGCAGCCAGACAGGGGGAAGCACTGAAGCTTTCTTT
.,medium-sized,TRBJ2-2,TRBV12-5,CASGLVPTSANTGELFF,TGTGCTAGTGGTTTGGTACCCACATCAGCGAACACCGGGGAGCTGTTTTTT
.,.,TRBJ2-5,TRBV5-6,CASSVYGRQETQYF,TGTGCCAGCAGCGTATACGGGAGACAAGAGACCCAGTACTTC
.,many,TRBJ1-2,TRBV28,CASSSSQLHGYTF,TGTGCCAGCAGTTCCTCTCAGCTACATGGCTACACCTTC
.,many,TRBJ2-4,TRBV11-1,CASGQGKNIQYF,TGTGCCAGCGGCCAGGGGAAAAACATTCAGTACTTC
TRBD1,few,TRBJ2-7,TRBV27,CASRADRETAREQYF,TGTGCCAGCAGGGCCGACAGGGAGACGGCTCGCGAGCAGTACTTC
.,.,TRBJ2-7,TRBV7-9,CPSSSARRENDEHYF,TGTCCCAGCAGCTCTGCAAGACGGGAGAACGACGAGCACTACTTC